This is a list of T cell receptor beta chains from one sample in a study of shared clonotypes between healthy human individuals. The assay was immunoSEQ multiplex PCR, and TCRdb's table has in-frame clones only and misses some. The profile shows millions of clones, approximately 94% of them singletons. The sample was naive CD8+ T cells from PBMCs. All receptors derive from a man younger than 30 in good health. Some clones in this sample may be carry-over from other donors' samples. Both conserved end residues are part of each CDR3. D genes are given only for firm matches. Expanded clones get a size class; other rows say once, few or many, or leave the size out.

NA,TRBV29-1,TRBD2,TRBJ2-1,TGCAGCGTTGATCTTTCCCGGACTAGCGGCTCCTACAATGAGCAGTTCTTC,CSVDLSRTSGSYNEQFF
NA,TRBV6-5,NA,TRBJ1-1,TGTGCCAGCAGTAAGGACAGAGAGCTGAACACTGAAGCTTTCTTT,CASSKDRELNTEAFF
NA,TRBV5-1,NA,TRBJ2-7,TGCGCCAGCAGCTTGCAGGTTGACTACGAGCAGTACTTC,CASSLQVDYEQYF
NA,TRBV28,TRBD2,TRBJ2-3,TGTGCCAGCAGCTCTAGCGGGACTACAGATACGCAGTATTTT,CASSSSGTTDTQYF
NA,TRBV7-8,TRBD2,TRBJ2-7,TGTGCCAGCAGCCCCGGGACTAGCGGGAGGGCGAGGGGCTCCGAGCAGTACTTC,CASSPGTSGRARGSEQYF
NA,TRBV5-1,TRBD1,TRBJ2-7,TGCGCCAGCAGCCCATTCCGGGACAGCACCTACGAGCAGTACTTC,CASSPFRDSTYEQYF
NA,TRBV7-9,TRBD2,TRBJ2-6,TGTGCCAGCAGCTCCAGGGGACTAGCGGGAGCTTCCGGGGCCAACGTCCTGACTTTC,CASSSRGLAGASGANVLTF
once,TRBV7-9,TRBD1,TRBJ2-7,TGTGCCAGCAGAGGACAGGGGGGCTCCTACGAGCAGTACTTC,CASRGQGGSYEQYF
NA,TRBV19,TRBD2,TRBJ2-1,TGTGCCAGTAGTGAGTCCCCACTAGCGGGGAACAATGAGCAGTTCTTC,CASSESPLAGNNEQFF
NA,TRBV30,TRBD1,TRBJ1-2,TGTGCCTGGACTACCCTACAGGGGGCAGAGCGGGTCTATGGCTACACCTTC,CAWTTLQGAERVYGYTF
NA,TRBV28,NA,TRBJ1-2,TGTGCCAGCAGTCCCCCCCGGGCGGGCCCCAGCGGCTACACCTTC,CASSPPRAGPSGYTF
NA,TRBV9,NA,TRBJ2-2,TGTGCCAGCAGCGTTTCGGGGAAAGGGACCGGGGAGCTGTTTTTT,CASSVSGKGTGELFF
NA,TRBV11-3,NA,TRBJ2-2,TGTGCCAGCAGTTCAAGCATGGCCGGGGAGCTGTTTTTT,CASSSSMAGELFF
few,TRBV4-3,NA,TRBJ2-7,TGCGCCAGCAGCGTAGGGAGCGGGTTCTCGTCCGAGCAGTACTTC,CASSVGSGFSSEQYF
NA,TRBV7-3,NA,TRBJ1-4,TGTGCCAGCAGCTTTCGACAGATTAATGAAAAACTGTTTTTT,CASSFRQINEKLFF
NA,TRBV2,NA,TRBJ1-4,TGTGCCAGCAGTTCCCGGCAGTGGCCCTCCGGAGGTGAAAAACTGTTTTTT,CASSSRQWPSGGEKLFF
NA,TRBV29-1,NA,TRBJ2-7,TGCAGCGTGGGAATCAATGGCGAGCAGTACTTC,CSVGINGEQYF
NA,TRBV19,NA,TRBJ2-7,TGTGCCAGTAGTACCCCTCGGGATTCCTACGAGCAGTACTTC,CASSTPRDSYEQYF
NA,TRBV7-9,NA,TRBJ2-3,TGTGCCAGCAGCTTTTATTTGGCGGGACCCACAGATACGCAGTATTTT,CASSFYLAGPTDTQYF
NA,TRBV4-1,NA,TRBJ1-2,TGCGCCAGCAGCCAAGAGGTCAGTGGGGGAAATCTCTATGGCTACACCTTC,CASSQEVSGGNLYGYTF
NA,TRBV30,NA,TRBJ2-2,TGTGCCTGGAGTATGTCCCCACCCGGGGAGCTGTTTTTT,CAWSMSPPGELFF
NA,TRBV14,NA,TRBJ2-7,TGTGCCAGCAGCCAGTCTTGGAACTACGAGCAGTACTTC,CASSQSWNYEQYF
NA,TRBV13,TRBD1,TRBJ2-1,TGTGCCAGCAGCTTAGCCGGACAGGGAAGCTCCTACAATGAGCAGTTCTTC,CASSLAGQGSSYNEQFF
NA,TRBV4-2,NA,TRBJ2-3,TGTGCCAGCAGCCTTGCTCGGGACCACCCTAGCACAGATACGCAGTATTTT,CASSLARDHPSTDTQYF
NA,TRBV9,TRBD2,TRBJ2-1,TGTGCCAGCAGCGTAGTCGGGAGGGCCTCGGATGAGCAGTTCTTC,CASSVVGRASDEQFF
NA,TRBV27,NA,TRBJ2-7,TGTGCCAGCAGTTTTGGGTTCAACTACGAGCAGTACTTC,CASSFGFNYEQYF
NA,TRBV10-2,NA,TRBJ2-2,TGCGCCAGCAGCGACGTGGGGTACGGGGAGCTGTTTTTT,CASSDVGYGELFF
NA,TRBV7-9,NA,TRBJ2-7,TGTGCCAGCAGCTTAAGGCCGCCCTACGAGCAGTACTTC,CASSLRPPYEQYF
NA,TRBV4-1,NA,TRBJ2-7,TGCGCCAGCAGCCATGGACTGGAATCCTACGAGCAGTACTTC,CASSHGLESYEQYF
NA,TRBV6-4,TRBD2,TRBJ2-4,TGTGCCAGCAGTGACCCTAGTCTAAAACTAGCGGTTTTTGGCGTAGCCAAAAACATTCAGTACTTC,CASSDPSLKLAVFGVAKNIQYF